This T cell receptor (beta chain) appears in the sequencing data of a study of T cell responses to AZD1222 COVID-19 vaccine. The sample holds one count of this clone. TCRdb keeps only in-frame clones here, not all; method: immunoSEQ multiplex PCR. The sample has fewer than 150,000 clones, about 93% seen once. Trimming stripped 3 bases from V and 12 bases from J, with 12 bases between. The CDR3 runs to 12 residues. The V call is TRBV12-3 or TRBV12-4, the J call TRBJ1-5, with D unclear. The material was peripheral blood, obtained on day 0 of AZD1222 vaccination. The origin of this receptor is an adult in good health. CDR3: CASSFLRRSQHF. The CDR3, as DNA: TGTGCCAGCAGTTTTCTCCGCAGGAGCCAGCATTTT.